Described below is a single T cell receptor (beta chain) sequence and its context. 13 Jbeta primers and 60 Vbeta primers were used for the PCR. Generated by immunoSEQ multiplex PCR, the TCRdb table keeps only in-frame clones and is missing some. The sample lists 150,000 to 200,000 clones; around nine tenths were seen once. Trimming removed 2 bases at V and 9 bases at J, with 5 bases between. CDR3 length: 12 residues. CDR1 is MDHEN, CDR2 SYDVKM, per germline. The data were obtained in a study of cytomegalovirus exposure and HLA in healthy donors. This sequence was found in a woman aged 18-35 years in good health and CMV-seronegative. The sample consisted of PBMCs. The gene calls are TRBV28 and TRBJ1-6; no reliable D call. CDR3: CASSLRSSPLHF. In DNA, the CDR3 is TGTGCCAGCAGTTTAAGGAGTTCACCCCTCCACTTT. The full variable domain, with the rest looked up from reference TRBV28 and TRBJ1-6, is DVKVTQSSRYLVKRTGEKVFLECVQDMDHENMFWYRQDPGLGLRLIYFSYDVKMKEKGDIPEGYSVSREKKERFSLILESASTNQTSMYLCASSLRSSPLHFGNGTRLTVT.